A selection of T cell receptor beta chains follows, all from one sample in a study of cytomegalovirus exposure and HLA in healthy donors. The assay was immunoSEQ multiplex PCR, and TCRdb's table has in-frame clones only and misses some. Of 100,000 to 150,000 clones detected, roughly a tenth appear once; the ten largest clones hold about 4.6%. Specimen: PBMCs. The receptors originated from a woman aged 18-35 years in good health and CMV-seropositive. Each CDR3 is given with its conserved first and last residue. Each record gives: V gene, CDR3 protein.

V gene: TRBV6-1
CDR3 protein: CASSEVGSLNYQPQHF

V gene: TRBV29-1
CDR3 protein: CSVEDSAYYPF

V gene: TRBV27
CDR3 protein: CASSLLAGAGDEQFF

V gene: TRBV28
CDR3 protein: CASSLVNYRTGGWGYTF

V gene: TRBV5-4
CDR3 protein: CASSPGKGTSITYNEQFF

V gene: TRBV25-1
CDR3 protein: CASSGGGPQETQYF

V gene: TRBV7-8
CDR3 protein: CASSKREGRETQYF

V gene: TRBV7-7
CDR3 protein: CASSLAGGQETQYF

V gene: TRBV11-2
CDR3 protein: CASSSATSGRVYNEQFF

V gene: TRBV5-4
CDR3 protein: CASSLWQESETQYF

V gene: TRBV4-2
CDR3 protein: CASSQDAPVTGSLRANVLTF

V gene: TRBV5-8
CDR3 protein: CASSLDRALAYGYTF

V gene: TRBV7-9
CDR3 protein: CASSHTEAEQYF

V gene: TRBV6-1
CDR3 protein: CASARVGTIYF

V gene: TRBV6-1
CDR3 protein: CASSEAPTGETQYF

V gene: TRBV4-2
CDR3 protein: CASSQDFGQVGEKLFF

V gene: TRBV5-1
CDR3 protein: CASSLGQEQFF

V gene: TRBV28
CDR3 protein: CASSLQGRANEQFF

V gene: TRBV5-5
CDR3 protein: CASSLVGSGNNEQFF

V gene: TRBV27
CDR3 protein: CASSLTAGVATGELFF

V gene: TRBV5-1
CDR3 protein: CASSLGLGGSGNTIYF

V gene: TRBV5-4
CDR3 protein: CASSFRTGPYEQYF

V gene: TRBV11-3
CDR3 protein: CASRLSLDSVGNTEAFF

V gene: TRBV28
CDR3 protein: CASSFEGPNQPQHF

V gene: TRBV30
CDR3 protein: CAWRAGKKTGELFF

V gene: TRBV6-4
CDR3 protein: CASKWTGEAGELFF

V gene: TRBV30
CDR3 protein: CAWSRASGGNYEQYF

V gene: TRBV28
CDR3 protein: CASSTGGGAGVSYEQYF

V gene: TRBV4-2
CDR3 protein: CASSLSVGQGGETQYF

V gene: TRBV30
CDR3 protein: CAWRGWSGKYEQYF

V gene: TRBV28
CDR3 protein: CASSLAGGPKETQYF

V gene: TRBV5-1
CDR3 protein: CASSSGSGRANHEQFF

V gene: TRBV5-4
CDR3 protein: CASSLEGGSSYEQYF

V gene: TRBV30
CDR3 protein: CARMTGLAGEGELFF

V gene: TRBV27
CDR3 protein: CASRRTGGGYTF

V gene: TRBV6-1
CDR3 protein: CASSEQAGSYNEQFF

V gene: TRBV6-5
CDR3 protein: CASSRGGGRNQPQHF

V gene: TRBV19
CDR3 protein: CASSIVSGASYNEQFF

V gene: TRBV5-1
CDR3 protein: CASTELTGAETEAFF

V gene: TRBV21-1
CDR3 protein: CASGGQENSPLHF

V gene: TRBV30
CDR3 protein: CTPGPDSYGYTF

V gene: TRBV10-3
CDR3 protein: CAISESSASGTEQFF

V gene: TRBV4-1
CDR3 protein: CASSILGVDKAFF

V gene: TRBV14
CDR3 protein: CASSLYGNTIYF

V gene: TRBV2
CDR3 protein: CASSPDSGSLFF

V gene: TRBV10-1
CDR3 protein: CASSEGQGDADTQYF

V gene: TRBV30
CDR3 protein: CAWSVTGAVFF

V gene: TRBV29-1
CDR3 protein: CSVASSTGTEAFF

V gene: TRBV19
CDR3 protein: CASSITSGSPGSGANVLTF

V gene: TRBV25-1
CDR3 protein: CASSEWSRTYNEQFF

V gene: TRBV7-2
CDR3 protein: CASSLRVWVTDTQYF

V gene: TRBV4-1
CDR3 protein: CASSQDLTGGPSDMETQYF

V gene: TRBV9
CDR3 protein: CASSITPVQPQHF